Below are 14 T cell receptor beta chains sequenced from a single sample in a study of blood T cell repertoires in COVID-19. Measured with immunoSEQ multiplex PCR; TCRdb has only the in-frame clones, and not every one. This table holds 110,000 to 150,000 clones, approximately 90% found once. The source material was peripheral blood. The receptors originated from a man between 60 and 70 years old with active or convalescent COVID-19.

This clone showed up many times. The V call is TRBV7-2, the J call TRBJ2-2; 11 nucleotides line up with TRBD1. V shed 5 bases and J 3 bases; nucleotides not matched to a gene: 8. The CDR3 extends over 17 amino acids. CDR1 is SGHTA and CDR2 is FQGNSA in the germline V gene. The CDR3, as DNA: TGTGCCAGCAGCCCCGGACAGGGGGCGTCGGACACCGGGGAGCTGTTTTTT. Translating it yields CASSPGQGASDTGELFF.

The chain joins TRBV7-2 to TRBJ2-7, with 11 bases lining up with TRBD2. J was trimmed by 9 bases and V by 7 bases; bases with no gene match: 11. Germline lookup yields CDR1 SGHTA and CDR2 FQGNSA. The CDR3 is 14 residues long. CDR3 in amino acids: CASTLAGGTLRQYF. DNA for the CDR3: TGTGCCAGCACTCTAGCGGGAGGTACGCTTCGGCAGTACTTC.

The V gene is TRBV6-5, the J gene TRBJ2-7; 9 bases agree with TRBD1. The length of the CDR3 is 15 residues. The trim removed 0 bases at V and 5 bases at J, leaving 5 bases unmatched. Germline loops: CDR1 MNHEY, CDR2 SVGAGI. In nucleotides, the CDR3 is TGTGCCAGCAGTTACTCGGTACAGGGGGCCCACGAGCAGTACTTC. As protein: CASSYSVQGAHEQYF.

The rearrangement uses TRBV28 and TRBJ1-3; 9 nucleotides match TRBD1. The V segment lost 8 bases and the J segment 4 bases; nucleotides outside the gene matches: 12. CDR1 and CDR2 from the germline V gene are MDHEN and SYDVKM. CDR3 length equals 16 residues. The DNA for the CDR3 is TGTGCCAGCGAGGCTCTTGGGACAGGGACCGGAAACACCATATATTTT. Translation: CASEALGTGTGNTIYF.

This chain links TRBV5-1 with TRBJ2-7, with 8 nucleotides matching TRBD2. The ends lost 0 bases at V and 3 bases at J; junction bases unmatched: 5. Germline CDR1 is SGHRS and CDR2 is YFSETQ. The CDR3 is 15 residues long. The CDR3 DNA follows: TGCGCCAGCAGCTTGGCGGGGGGGAAAGGCTACGAGCAGTACTTC. Its protein product is CASSLAGGKGYEQYF.

This chain links TRBV2 with TRBJ2-2; TRBD1 is a possible D gene (5 bases). This CDR3 contains 14 residues. Per the germline V gene, CDR1 is SNHLY and CDR2 is FYNNEI. V lost 3 bases, J lost 4 bases, and 9 bases lay in between. CDR3 sequence reads: CASSDRAGTGELFF. The DNA of the CDR3 is TGTGCCAGCAGTGACAGGGCAGGCACCGGGGAGCTGTTTTTT.

This chain uses TRBV11-2 with TRBJ2-5; 8 bases fit TRBD1. This CDR3 comprises 14 residues. Germline V gene sequence: CDR1 SGHAT, CDR2 FQNNGV. The V segment lost 5 bases and the J segment 5 bases; nucleotides outside the gene matches: 7. The chain's CDR3 is CASSAATGGETQYF. As DNA, the CDR3 is TGTGCCAGCAGCGCAGCTACAGGGGGGGAGACCCAGTACTTC.

J is TRBJ2-5 and V is TRBV28; D unclear. CDR1 is MDHEN, CDR2 SYDVKM, per germline. The CDR3 is 14 amino acids. Trimming took off 4 bases at V and 2 bases at J, with 11 bases between the two ends. This chain's CDR3 is CASSSVEFQETQYF. The CDR3 DNA reads TGTGCCAGCAGTTCTGTGGAGTTTCAAGAGACCCAGTACTTC. The whole variable domain, remainder taken from reference TRBV28 and TRBJ2-5, is DVKVTQSSRYLVKRTGEKVFLECVQDMDHENMFWYRQDPGLGLRLIYFSYDVKMKEKGDIPEGYSVSREKKERFSLILESASTNQTSMYLCASSSVEFQETQYFGPGTRLLVL.

V and J are TRBV5-4 and TRBJ2-2; the match to TRBD2 covers 7 bases. The CDR3 is made up of 16 amino acids. V lost 2 bases to trimming and J lost 1 base; unmatched junction nucleotides: 5. Germline assignment: CDR1 SGHNT and CDR2 YYREEE (reference sequence). The CDR3 nucleotides read TGTGCCAGCAGCTTTTGGGCGGGAGTGAACACCGGGGAGCTGTTTTTT. Its protein is CASSFWAGVNTGELFF.

The table lists this clone with a few counts. The V and J genes are TRBV18 and TRBJ1-6; 7 positions agree with TRBD1. The CDR3 has 14 amino acids. Trimming cost V 1 base and J 7 bases; bases outside gene matches: 1. From germline, CDR1 is KGHSH and CDR2 LQKENI. The CDR3 nucleotides read TGTGCCAGCTCACCACGGGACAGCAATTCACCCCTCCACTTT. It yields the protein CASSPRDSNSPLHF.

V and J are TRBV5-1 and TRBJ1-1; 7 bases align to TRBD1. The length of the CDR3 is 13 residues. V lost 6 bases to trimming and J lost 2 bases; unmatched junction nucleotides: 4. Germline assignment: CDR1 SGHRS and CDR2 YFSETQ. The CDR3: CASTRQGNTEAFF. CDR3 bases: TGCGCCAGCACGAGACAGGGAAACACTGAAGCTTTCTTT.

V usage is TRBV3-1 (or the pseudogene TRBV3-2) and J usage is TRBJ2-2, with D possibly matching TRBD2 (5 bases). In germline, CDR1 is LGHDT, CDR2 YNNKEL (reference sequence). The V end lost 3 bases, the J end lost 5 bases, and 7 bases lay between the germline ends. This CDR3 has 13 amino acids. CDR3 DNA: TGTGCCAGCAGCCAGCGCGGGACCGGGGAGCTGTTTTTT. Amino acids: CASSQRGTGELFF.

This clone was detected only once. This sequence joins TRBV5-1 and TRBJ1-6; D is unresolved. The CDR3 extends over 17 amino acids. Trimming removed 1 base at V and 6 bases at J, with 17 bases between. Germline values: CDR1 SGHRS, CDR2 YFSETQ. The CDR3 nucleotides are TGCGCCAGCAGCTTGTTTGGGAAGCGGGAGATTAATTCACCCCTCCACTTT. This gives the protein CASSLFGKREINSPLHF.

As DNA, the CDR3 is TGTGCCAGCAGTGAATTCGGTGGACAGGGGGTCACTGAAGCTTTCTTT. It specifies CASSEFGGQGVTEAFF. The chain has TRBV25-1 and TRBJ1-1; TRBD1 agrees at 10 bases. CDR3 size: 16 residues. Unmatched junction bases numbered 6, after V lost 1 base and J lost 4 bases. Germline V gene sequence: CDR1 MGHDK, CDR2 SYGVNS.